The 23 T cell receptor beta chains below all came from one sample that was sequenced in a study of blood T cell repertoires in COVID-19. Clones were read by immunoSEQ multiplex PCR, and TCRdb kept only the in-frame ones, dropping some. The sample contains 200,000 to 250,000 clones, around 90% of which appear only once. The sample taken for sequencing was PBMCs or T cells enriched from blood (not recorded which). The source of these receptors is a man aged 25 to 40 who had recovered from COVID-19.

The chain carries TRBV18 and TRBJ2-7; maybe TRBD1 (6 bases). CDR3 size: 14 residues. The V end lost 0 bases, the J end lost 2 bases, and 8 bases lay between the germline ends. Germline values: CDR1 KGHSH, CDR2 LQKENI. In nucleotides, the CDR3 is TGTGCCAGCTCACCACCGACAGGTACCTACGAGCAGTACTTC. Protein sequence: CASSPPTGTYEQYF.

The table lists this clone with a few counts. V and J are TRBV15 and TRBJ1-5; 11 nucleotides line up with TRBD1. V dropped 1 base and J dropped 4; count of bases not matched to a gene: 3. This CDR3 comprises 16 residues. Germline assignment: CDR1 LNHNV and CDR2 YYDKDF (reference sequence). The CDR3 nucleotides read TGTGCCACCAGCAGAGGGACAGGGGGCCCTAATCAGCCCCAGCATTTT. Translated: CATSRGTGGPNQPQHF.

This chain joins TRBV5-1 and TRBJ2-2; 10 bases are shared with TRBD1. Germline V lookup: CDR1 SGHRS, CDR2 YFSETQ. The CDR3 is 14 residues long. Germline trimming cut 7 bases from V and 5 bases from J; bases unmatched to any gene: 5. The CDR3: CASYGQGETGELFF. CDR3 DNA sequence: TGCGCCAGCTACGGACAGGGGGAAACCGGGGAGCTGTTTTTT.

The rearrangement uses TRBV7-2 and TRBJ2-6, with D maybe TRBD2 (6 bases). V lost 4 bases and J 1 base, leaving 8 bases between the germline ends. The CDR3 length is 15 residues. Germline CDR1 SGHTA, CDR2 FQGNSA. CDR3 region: CASSSRGSGANVLTF. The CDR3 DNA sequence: TGTGCCAGCAGCTCCCGGGGGTCTGGGGCCAACGTCCTGACTTTC.

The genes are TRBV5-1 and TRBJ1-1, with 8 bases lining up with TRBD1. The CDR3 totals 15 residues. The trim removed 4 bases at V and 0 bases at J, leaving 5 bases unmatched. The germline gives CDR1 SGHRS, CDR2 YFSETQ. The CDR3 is CASSPLTGVNTEAFF. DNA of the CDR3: TGCGCCAGCAGCCCTTTGACAGGGGTGAACACTGAAGCTTTCTTT.

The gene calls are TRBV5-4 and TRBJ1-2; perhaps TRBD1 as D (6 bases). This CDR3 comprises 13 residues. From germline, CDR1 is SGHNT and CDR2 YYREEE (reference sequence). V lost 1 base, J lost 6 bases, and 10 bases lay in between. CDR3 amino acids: CASSLRGGDGYTF. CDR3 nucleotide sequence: TGTGCCAGCAGCTTGAGAGGGGGGGATGGCTACACCTTC. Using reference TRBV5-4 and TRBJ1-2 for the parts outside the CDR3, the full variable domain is ETGVTQSPTHLIKTRGQQVTLRCSSQSGHNTVSWYQQALGQGPQFIFQYYREEENGRGNFPPRFSGLQFPNYSSELNVNALELDDSALYLCASSLRGGDGYTFGSGTRLTVV.

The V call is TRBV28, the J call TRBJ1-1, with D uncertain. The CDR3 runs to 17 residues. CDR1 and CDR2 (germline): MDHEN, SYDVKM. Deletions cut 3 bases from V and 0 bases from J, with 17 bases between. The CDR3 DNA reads TGTGCCAGCAGTTTTAGCGGAGGTCCGGGTATGAACACTGAAGCTTTCTTT. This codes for CASSFSGGPGMNTEAFF.

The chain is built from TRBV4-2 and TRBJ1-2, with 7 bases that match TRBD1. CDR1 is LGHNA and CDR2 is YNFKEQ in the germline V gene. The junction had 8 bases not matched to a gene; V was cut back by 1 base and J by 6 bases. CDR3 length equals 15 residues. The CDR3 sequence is CASSQGDGRGDGYTF. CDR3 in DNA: TGTGCCAGCAGCCAAGGCGATGGCAGGGGGGATGGCTACACCTTC.

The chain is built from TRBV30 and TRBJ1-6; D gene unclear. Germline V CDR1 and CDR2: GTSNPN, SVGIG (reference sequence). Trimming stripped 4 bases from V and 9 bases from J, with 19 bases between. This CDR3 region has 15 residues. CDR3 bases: TGTGCCTGGACTTTCGCCCGCGGGTATGTTTCACCCCTCCACTTT. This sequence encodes CAWTFARGYVSPLHF.

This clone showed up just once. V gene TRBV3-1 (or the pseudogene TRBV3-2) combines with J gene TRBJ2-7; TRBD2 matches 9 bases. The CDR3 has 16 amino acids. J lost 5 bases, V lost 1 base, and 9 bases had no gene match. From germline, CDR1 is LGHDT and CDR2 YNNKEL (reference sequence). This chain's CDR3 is CASSQAGTSRPHEQYF. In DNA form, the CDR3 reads TGTGCCAGCAGCCAAGCCGGGACTAGCCGACCCCACGAGCAGTACTTC.

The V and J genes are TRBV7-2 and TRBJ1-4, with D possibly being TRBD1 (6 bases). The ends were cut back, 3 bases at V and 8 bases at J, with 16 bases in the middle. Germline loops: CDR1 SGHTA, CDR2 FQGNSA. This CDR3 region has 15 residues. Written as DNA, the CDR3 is TGTGCCAGCAGCTTGGGCCACAGGGTAGGGGAAAAACTGTTTTTT. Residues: CASSLGHRVGEKLFF.

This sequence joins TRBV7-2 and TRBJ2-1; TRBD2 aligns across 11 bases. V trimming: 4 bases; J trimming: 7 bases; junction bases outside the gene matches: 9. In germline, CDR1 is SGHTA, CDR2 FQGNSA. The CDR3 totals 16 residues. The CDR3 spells CASSSPSGRPGNEQFF. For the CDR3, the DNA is TGTGCCAGCAGCTCTCCTAGCGGGAGGCCGGGGAATGAGCAGTTCTTC.

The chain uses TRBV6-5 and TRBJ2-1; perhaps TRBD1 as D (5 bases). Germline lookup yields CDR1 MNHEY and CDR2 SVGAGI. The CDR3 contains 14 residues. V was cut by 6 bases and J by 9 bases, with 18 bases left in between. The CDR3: CASRTTHSRGEQFF. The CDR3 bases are TGTGCCAGCAGAACTACTCATTCTAGGGGTGAGCAGTTCTTC.

The CDR3 is CASSQPDSGGNTIYF. CDR3 coding DNA: TGTGCCAGCAGCCAGCCTGACAGTGGTGGAAACACCATATATTTT. V and J are TRBV4-2 and TRBJ1-3; D may be TRBD1 (5 bases). This CDR3 region has 15 residues. CDR1 is LGHNA and CDR2 is YNFKEQ in the germline V gene. V dropped 3 bases and J dropped 3 bases, with 12 bases sitting between them.

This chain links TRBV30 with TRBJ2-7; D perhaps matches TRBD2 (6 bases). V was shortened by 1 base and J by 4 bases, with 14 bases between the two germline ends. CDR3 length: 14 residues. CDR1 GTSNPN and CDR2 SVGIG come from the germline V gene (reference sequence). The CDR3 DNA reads TGTGCCTGGAGTGGGTGGGAGGACCGGTACGAGCAGTACTTC. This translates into CAWSGWEDRYEQYF.

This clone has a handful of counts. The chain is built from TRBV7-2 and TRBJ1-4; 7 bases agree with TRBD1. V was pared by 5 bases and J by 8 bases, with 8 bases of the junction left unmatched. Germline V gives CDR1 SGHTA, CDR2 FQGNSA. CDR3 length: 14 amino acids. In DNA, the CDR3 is TGTGCCAGCAGCCCCAACAGGGGTCCCGAAAAACTGTTTTTT. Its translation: CASSPNRGPEKLFF.

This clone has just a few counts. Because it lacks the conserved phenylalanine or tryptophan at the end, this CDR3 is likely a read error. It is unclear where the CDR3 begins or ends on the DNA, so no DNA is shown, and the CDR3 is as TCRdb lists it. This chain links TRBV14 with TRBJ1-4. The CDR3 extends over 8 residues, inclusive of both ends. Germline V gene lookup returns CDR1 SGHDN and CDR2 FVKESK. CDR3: CASSLGLP.

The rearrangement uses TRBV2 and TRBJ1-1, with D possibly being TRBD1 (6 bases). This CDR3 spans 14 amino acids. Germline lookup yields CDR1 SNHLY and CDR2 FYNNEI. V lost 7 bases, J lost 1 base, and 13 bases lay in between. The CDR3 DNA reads TGTGCCAGCACAAATGCCAGGGGGAACACTGAAGCTTTCTTT. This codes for CASTNARGNTEAFF.

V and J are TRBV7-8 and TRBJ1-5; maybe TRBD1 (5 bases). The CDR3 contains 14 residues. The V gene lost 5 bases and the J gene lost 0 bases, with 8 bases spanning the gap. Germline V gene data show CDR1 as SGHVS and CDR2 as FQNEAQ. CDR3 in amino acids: CASSRGLSNQPQHF. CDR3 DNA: TGTGCCAGCAGCCGGGGCCTTAGCAATCAGCCCCAGCATTTT.

CDR3 residues: CASSAGTSGVYNEQFF. DNA of the CDR3: TGTGCCAGCAGCGCCGGGACTAGCGGGGTGTACAATGAGCAGTTCTTC. V is TRBV13 and J is TRBJ2-1; 13 nucleotides agree with TRBD2. Germline V gene data show CDR1 as PRHDT and CDR2 as FYEKMQ (reference sequence). The CDR3 runs 16 residues. V shed 5 bases, J shed 4 bases, and the junction held 5 bases outside the gene matches. The variable domain in full, completed from reference TRBV13 and TRBJ2-1, reads AAGVIQSPRHLIKEKRETATLKCYPIPRHDTVYWYQQGPGQDPQFLISFYEKMQSDKGSIPDRFSAQQFSDYHSELNMSSLELGDSALYFCASSAGTSGVYNEQFFGPGTRLTVL.

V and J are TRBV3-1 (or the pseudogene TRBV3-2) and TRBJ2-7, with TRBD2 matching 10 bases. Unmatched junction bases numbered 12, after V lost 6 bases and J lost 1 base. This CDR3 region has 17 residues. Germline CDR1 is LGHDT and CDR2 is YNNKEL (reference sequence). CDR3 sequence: CASSRSMVAGGSYEQYF. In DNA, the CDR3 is TGTGCCAGCAGTCGATCAATGGTAGCGGGGGGTTCCTACGAGCAGTACTTC.

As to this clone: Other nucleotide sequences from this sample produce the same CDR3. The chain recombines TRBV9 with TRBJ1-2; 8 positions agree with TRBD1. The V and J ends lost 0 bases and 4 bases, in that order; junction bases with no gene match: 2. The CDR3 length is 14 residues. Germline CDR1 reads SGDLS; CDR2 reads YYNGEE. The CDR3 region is CASSVGQGSYGYTF. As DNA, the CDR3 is TGTGCCAGCAGCGTAGGACAGGGGAGCTATGGCTACACCTTC.

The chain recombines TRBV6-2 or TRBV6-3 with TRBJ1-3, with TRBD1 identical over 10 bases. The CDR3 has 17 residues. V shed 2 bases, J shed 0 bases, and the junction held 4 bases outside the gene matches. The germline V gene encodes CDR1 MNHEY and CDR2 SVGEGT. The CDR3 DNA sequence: TGTGCCAGCAGTTACCCAGGGACAGGGGTCTCTGGAAACACCATATATTTT. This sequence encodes CASSYPGTGVSGNTIYF.